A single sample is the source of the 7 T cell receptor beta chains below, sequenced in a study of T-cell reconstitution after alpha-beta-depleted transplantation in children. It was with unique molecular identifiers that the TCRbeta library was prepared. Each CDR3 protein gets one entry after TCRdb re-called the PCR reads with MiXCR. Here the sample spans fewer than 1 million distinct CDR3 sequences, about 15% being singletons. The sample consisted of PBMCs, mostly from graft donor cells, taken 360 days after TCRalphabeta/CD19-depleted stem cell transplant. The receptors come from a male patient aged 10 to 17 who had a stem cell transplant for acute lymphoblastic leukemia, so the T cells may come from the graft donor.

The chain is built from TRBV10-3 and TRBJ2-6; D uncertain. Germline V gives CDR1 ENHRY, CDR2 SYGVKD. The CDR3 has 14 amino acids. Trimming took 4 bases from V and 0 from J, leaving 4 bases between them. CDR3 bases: TGTGCCATCAGTGGAGTCTCTGGGGCCAACGTCCTGACTTTC. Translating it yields CAISGVSGANVLTF.

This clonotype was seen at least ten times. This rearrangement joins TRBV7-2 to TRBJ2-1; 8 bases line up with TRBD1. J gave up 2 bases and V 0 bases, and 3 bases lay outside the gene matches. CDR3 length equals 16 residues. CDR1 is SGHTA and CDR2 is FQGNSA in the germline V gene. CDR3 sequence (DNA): TGTGCCAGCAGCTTAGCCGGACAGGGCCCCTACAATGAGCAGTTCTTC. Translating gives CASSLAGQGPYNEQFF. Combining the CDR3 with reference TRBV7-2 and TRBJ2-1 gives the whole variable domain GAGVSQSPSNKVTEKGKDVELRCDPISGHTALYWYRQSLGQGLEFLIYFQGNSAPDKSGLPSDRFSAERTGGSVSTLTIQRTQQEDSAVYLCASSLAGQGPYNEQFFGPGTRLTVL.

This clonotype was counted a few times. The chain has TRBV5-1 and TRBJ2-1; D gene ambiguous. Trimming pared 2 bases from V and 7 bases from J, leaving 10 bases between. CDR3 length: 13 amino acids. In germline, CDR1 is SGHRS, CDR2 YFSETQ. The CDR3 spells CASSFPPENEQFF. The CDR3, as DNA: TGCGCCAGCAGCTTCCCTCCTGAGAATGAGCAGTTCTTC.

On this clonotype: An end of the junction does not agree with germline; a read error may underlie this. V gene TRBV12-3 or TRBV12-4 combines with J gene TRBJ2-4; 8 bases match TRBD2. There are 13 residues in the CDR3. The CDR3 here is CASSLGLAPIRYF. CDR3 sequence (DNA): TGTGCCAGCAGTTTAGGACTAGCGCCTATTCGGTACTTC.

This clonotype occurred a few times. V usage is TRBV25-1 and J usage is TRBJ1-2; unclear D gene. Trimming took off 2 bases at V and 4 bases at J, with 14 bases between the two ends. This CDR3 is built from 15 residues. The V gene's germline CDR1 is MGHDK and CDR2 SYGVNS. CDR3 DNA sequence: TGTGCCAGCAGTGAAAATCCGGACGGAAGCTATGGCTACACCTTC. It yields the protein CASSENPDGSYGYTF.

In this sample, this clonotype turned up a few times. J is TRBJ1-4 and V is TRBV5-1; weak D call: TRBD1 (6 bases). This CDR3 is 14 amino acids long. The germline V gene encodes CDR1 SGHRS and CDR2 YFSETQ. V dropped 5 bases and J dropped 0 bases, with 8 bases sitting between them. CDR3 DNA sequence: TGCGCCAGCAGGACAGGCCCAACTAATGAAAAACTGTTTTTT. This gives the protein CASRTGPTNEKLFF.

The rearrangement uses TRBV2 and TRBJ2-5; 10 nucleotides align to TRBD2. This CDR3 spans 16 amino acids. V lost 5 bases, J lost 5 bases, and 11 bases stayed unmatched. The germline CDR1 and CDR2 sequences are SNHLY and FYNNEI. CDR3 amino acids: CASSQGLAVRGETQYF. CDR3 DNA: TGTGCCAGCAGTCAAGGACTAGCGGTCCGAGGGGAGACCCAGTACTTC.